This T cell receptor (beta chain) came from a study of blood T cells in healthy people across ages. In each sample, at least 6.5 million PBMCs were isolated. The CDR3 covers 15 residues. With 5 bases clipped from V and 4 bases from J, the junction kept 10 bases outside the gene matches. Germline CDR1 and CDR2: SEHNR and FQNEAQ (reference sequence). A sample-barcoded 5' primer and a J-beta primer mix were used in a second PCR of roughly 6 to 11 cycles. Via MiXCR, TCRdb re-called the 5' RACE reads, giving one row per CDR3 protein. The sample has 650,000 to 900,000 distinct CDR3 sequences; around two thirds are singletons.

The V gene is TRBV7-9, the J gene TRBJ1-2; 7 bases line up with TRBD1. The sample was blood. This TCR was recovered from a young man in good health. The CDR3 here is CASSGQGQALYGYTF. In DNA form, the CDR3 reads TGTGCCAGCAGCGGCCAAGGACAGGCCCTCTATGGCTACACCTTC. The full variable domain, completed using reference TRBV7-9 and TRBJ1-2, is DTGVSQNPRHKITKRGQNVTFRCDPISEHNRLYWYRQTLGQGPEFLTYFQNEAQLEKSRLLSDRFSAERPKGSFSTLEIQRTEQGDSAMYLCASSGQGQALYGYTFGSGTRLTVV.